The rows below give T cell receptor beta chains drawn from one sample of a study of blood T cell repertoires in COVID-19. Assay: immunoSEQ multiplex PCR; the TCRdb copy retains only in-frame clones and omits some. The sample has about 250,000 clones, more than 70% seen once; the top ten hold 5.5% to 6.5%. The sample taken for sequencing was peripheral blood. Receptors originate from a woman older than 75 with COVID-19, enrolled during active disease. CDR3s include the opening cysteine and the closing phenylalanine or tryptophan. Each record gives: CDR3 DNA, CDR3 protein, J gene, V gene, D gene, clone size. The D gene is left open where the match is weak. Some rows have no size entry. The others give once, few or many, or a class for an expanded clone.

TGTGCCAGCAGTGCCGGCCCCAGGGAAAAACTGTTTTTT	CASSAGPREKLFF	TRBJ1-4	TRBV2	.	.
TGTGCCAGCAGTGAACTATCGGGGAACAATTCACCCCTCCACTTT	CASSELSGNNSPLHF	TRBJ1-6	TRBV6-1	.	.
TGTGCCAGCAGCTCACAGGGAAATGAGCAGTTCTTC	CASSSQGNEQFF	TRBJ2-1	TRBV11-1	.	.
TGTGCCAGCAGCTCCCCGGGACAGGGAAACACTGAAGCTTTCTTT	CASSSPGQGNTEAFF	TRBJ1-1	TRBV6-2/TRBV6-3	TRBD1	once
TGTGCCAGTACCGGGGGGGGGCCTCCCGGGGAGCTGTTTTTT	CASTGGGPPGELFF	TRBJ2-2	TRBV19	TRBD2	.
TGTGCCAGCTCACCTAGACAGGGACAGGGTCAAGAGACCCAGTACTTC	CASSPRQGQGQETQYF	TRBJ2-5	TRBV18	TRBD1	.
TGTGCCAGTATACCGGGACAGGGTATCTATGGCTACACCTTC	CASIPGQGIYGYTF	TRBJ1-2	TRBV19	TRBD1	.
TGTGCCAGCAGCACTCCGCAGGCCCTCAATCAGCCCCAGCATTTT	CASSTPQALNQPQHF	TRBJ1-5	TRBV28	.	.
TGTGCCACCAGTGATTCGTCGACAGAGTACTATGGCTACACCTTC	CATSDSSTEYYGYTF	TRBJ1-2	TRBV24-1	.	.
TGCGCCAGCAGCCAAGCGCATCGGGGGGCCAGCACAGATACGCAGTATTTT	CASSQAHRGASTDTQYF	TRBJ2-3	TRBV4-3	.	.
TGTGCCAGCAGTTCCCCCCAGGGGCGAGACAATCAGCCCCAGCATTTT	CASSSPQGRDNQPQHF	TRBJ1-5	TRBV6-6	.	few
TGTGCCAGCAGTTCCGCGGGACAGGGCGGCACTGAAGCTTTCTTT	CASSSAGQGGTEAFF	TRBJ1-1	TRBV28	TRBD1	.
TGTGCCATCAGCCCATCTCCCGGGACAGATATGAACACTGAAGCTTTCTTT	CAISPSPGTDMNTEAFF	TRBJ1-1	TRBV10-3	TRBD1	.
TGCGCCAGCAGCATAACAGGGGTGAACACTGAAGCTTTCTTT	CASSITGVNTEAFF	TRBJ1-1	TRBV5-1	TRBD1	.
TGTGCCAGCAGGAGTGTGAGCGGCACTAATGAAAAACTGTTTTTT	CASRSVSGTNEKLFF	TRBJ1-4	TRBV27	.	.
TGCGCCAGCAGCTTTGACAGGGCCACCGGGGAGCTGTTTTTT	CASSFDRATGELFF	TRBJ2-2	TRBV5-1	TRBD1	.
TGTGCCAGCAGCGCAAGGGGCGAAAAACTGTTTTTT	CASSARGEKLFF	TRBJ1-4	TRBV11-2	.	.
TGTGCCAGCAGCTTGCAGGGGGGCTTCACAGATACGCAGTATTTT	CASSLQGGFTDTQYF	TRBJ2-3	TRBV5-6	.	.
TGCGCCAGCGCCTACCAGGGACAGGGGAACGAGCAGTACTTC	CASAYQGQGNEQYF	TRBJ2-7	TRBV5-1	TRBD1	.
TGTGCCATCAGACTCGACAGGGGCGCCGGGGAGCTGTTTTTT	CAIRLDRGAGELFF	TRBJ2-2	TRBV10-3	TRBD1	.
TGCGCCAGCAGCGCAGCCGGGGGAATTGGAGAGACCCAGTACTTC	CASSAAGGIGETQYF	TRBJ2-5	TRBV5-1	.	.
TGCGCCAGCAGCCCATCGGGGGGGCGCACAGATACGCAGTATTTT	CASSPSGGRTDTQYF	TRBJ2-3	TRBV4-1	TRBD2	.
TGTGCCGCTTCCGGGACAGGGGGGACCACTGAAGCTTTCTTT	CAASGTGGTTEAFF	TRBJ1-1	TRBV10-3	TRBD1	.
TGTGCCACTCGAACAGGGGGCCGCACAGATACGCAGTATTTT	CATRTGGRTDTQYF	TRBJ2-3	TRBV19	TRBD1	.
TGTGCCAGCTCACAGGATTTTGGGGGAGGTCAGCCCCAGCATTTT	CASSQDFGGGQPQHF	TRBJ1-5	TRBV18	.	.
TGTGCCAGTAGACCAGACAGGACCCAAGAGACCCAGTACTTC	CASRPDRTQETQYF	TRBJ2-5	TRBV19	.	once
TGTGCCAGCAGTAACCGACAGGGGGCGAATTCACCCCTCCACTTT	CASSNRQGANSPLHF	TRBJ1-6	TRBV6-5	TRBD1	.
TGTGCCAGCAGCCAAGGAATACATTCTCCAGATGGCTACACCTTC	CASSQGIHSPDGYTF	TRBJ1-2	TRBV3-1/TRBV3-2	.	.
TGTGCCAGCAGCGTAAGATCGGTAGTAGATACGCAGTATTTT	CASSVRSVVDTQYF	TRBJ2-3	TRBV11-2	.	.
TGCGCCAGCAGCTTGGACAGGGCGACGAACACTGAAGCTTTCTTT	CASSLDRATNTEAFF	TRBJ1-1	TRBV5-1	.	.
TGTGCCAGCAGCACTCAAAACGGTTATAATTCACCCCTCCACTTT	CASSTQNGYNSPLHF	TRBJ1-6	TRBV7-9	.	.
TGCAGTGCTGCTAGGGGGCCTGAAGCTTTCTTT	CSAARGPEAFF	TRBJ1-1	TRBV20-1	TRBD1	few
TGTGCCAGCAGCTCGGACTTGGGCTGGGAGCAGTTCTTC	CASSSDLGWEQFF	TRBJ2-1	TRBV7-2	.	.
TGTGCCAGCGACCGAGGGCAGGGGTGGGATGAAAAACTGTTTTTT	CASDRGQGWDEKLFF	TRBJ1-4	TRBV6-6	.	.
TGTGCCACCAGTCCCGCTAGCGGGGGATTGGATACGCAGTATTTT	CATSPASGGLDTQYF	TRBJ2-3	TRBV24-1	TRBD2	.
TGTGCCAGCAGCCAAGATAGGCGGGGGGGCCTTAGTGTTGAGACCCAGTACTTC	CASSQDRRGGLSVETQYF	TRBJ2-5	TRBV3-1/TRBV3-2	TRBD2	.
TGTGCCAGCAGCATCACTAGCGGGGGTTACAATGAGCAGTTCTTC	CASSITSGGYNEQFF	TRBJ2-1	TRBV5-4	TRBD2	few
TGTGCCAGCAGTGAACCGGGGGGGGGTCAGCCCCAGCATTTT	CASSEPGGGQPQHF	TRBJ1-5	TRBV25-1	.	.
TGTGCCAGCAAATTACAGGGGACAAGTTCACCCCTCCACTTT	CASKLQGTSSPLHF	TRBJ1-6	TRBV6-5	TRBD1	.
TGTGCCAGGGGGGGACTTTCGAACACTGAAGCTTTCTTT	CARGGLSNTEAFF	TRBJ1-1	TRBV2	.	.
TGTGCCAGCAGCTTAGTAGCACGGAATTCACCCCTCCACTTT	CASSLVARNSPLHF	TRBJ1-6	TRBV11-2	.	.
TGCGCCAGCAGCCTATATACGGGGGGGGAGCAGTACTTC	CASSLYTGGEQYF	TRBJ2-7	TRBV4-1	TRBD2	.
TGTGCCAGTAGTTCGACAGGTCGAGGGACTGAAGCTTTCTTT	CASSSTGRGTEAFF	TRBJ1-1	TRBV19	.	.
TGTGCCTGGAGTACAGGCACCATCGCCCCGCCACGCGCTGAAGCTTTCTTT	CAWSTGTIAPPRAEAFF	TRBJ1-1	TRBV30	.	.
TGTGCCAGCAGAACCGGACTAGCGGATATCACAGATACGCAGTATTTT	CASRTGLADITDTQYF	TRBJ2-3	TRBV2	TRBD2	.
TGTGCCAGCAGCTCGACTAGCGGGGGGGCCGGAGGTGAGCAGTACTTC	CASSSTSGGAGGEQYF	TRBJ2-7	TRBV9	TRBD2	once
TGTGCCAGCTCACTGGCCGCAGGCACTGAAGCTTTCTTT	CASSLAAGTEAFF	TRBJ1-1	TRBV18	.	.
TGTGCCAGCAGTCTCCCTGGCAGCACAGATACGCAGTATTTT	CASSLPGSTDTQYF	TRBJ2-3	TRBV5-6	.	.
TGTGCCAGCAGCTGGGCCAGGGAAAAACTGTTTTTT	CASSWAREKLFF	TRBJ1-4	TRBV28	.	.